Listed below are T cell receptor beta chains from one sample, sequenced in a study of CD8+ T cells in alopecia areata. Clones were sequenced by immunoSEQ multiplex PCR, and TCRdb holds only the in-frame ones, with some missing. The sample yields 150,000 or so clones, about 90% seen once. This material consisted of CD8+ T cells sorted from blood, taken at week 0. Every receptor here comes from a human donor with alopecia areata. CDR3s include the opening cysteine and the closing phenylalanine or tryptophan. The order of the fields is V gene, D gene, J gene, CDR3 protein, CDR3 DNA. D genes are given only for firm matches.

v_call: TRBV29-1; d_call: .; j_call: TRBJ2-7; cdr3_aa: CSVELPTGTFLYEQYF; cdr3_nt: TGCAGCGTTGAACTTCCGACCGGAACATTCCTCTACGAGCAGTACTTC
v_call: TRBV7-8; d_call: TRBD1; j_call: TRBJ2-1; cdr3_aa: CASSLGTVNNEQFF; cdr3_nt: TGTGCCAGCAGCTTGGGGACAGTTAACAATGAGCAGTTCTTC
v_call: TRBV7-9; d_call: .; j_call: TRBJ2-3; cdr3_aa: CVSSSQGDTQYF; cdr3_nt: TGTGTCAGCAGCTCCCAGGGAGATACGCAGTATTTT
v_call: TRBV6-5; d_call: TRBD1; j_call: TRBJ1-3; cdr3_aa: CASSYGQGAGNTIYF; cdr3_nt: TGTGCCAGCAGTTACGGGCAGGGGGCTGGAAACACCATATATTTT
v_call: TRBV30; d_call: .; j_call: TRBJ2-7; cdr3_aa: CAWSQTGSEQYF; cdr3_nt: TGTGCCTGGAGCCAAACAGGCTCCGAGCAGTACTTC
v_call: TRBV6-4; d_call: .; j_call: TRBJ2-3; cdr3_aa: CASSDSRGGAGTDTQYF; cdr3_nt: TGTGCCAGCAGTGACTCACGGGGCGGGGCCGGCACAGATACGCAGTATTTT
v_call: TRBV29-1; d_call: TRBD1; j_call: TRBJ1-1; cdr3_aa: CSALEGGVAEAFF; cdr3_nt: TGCAGCGCCTTGGAAGGGGGCGTGGCTGAAGCTTTCTTT
v_call: TRBV27; d_call: TRBD2; j_call: TRBJ2-1; cdr3_aa: CASLSGGGNNEQFF; cdr3_nt: TGTGCCAGCCTAAGCGGGGGGGGGAACAATGAGCAGTTCTTC
v_call: TRBV7-9; d_call: .; j_call: TRBJ1-5; cdr3_aa: CASSGGQSNQPQHF; cdr3_nt: TGTGCCAGCAGCGGCGGGCAGAGCAATCAGCCCCAGCATTTT
v_call: TRBV7-9; d_call: TRBD1; j_call: TRBJ2-7; cdr3_aa: CASSGQGSYEQYF; cdr3_nt: TGTGCCAGCAGTGGACAGGGGTCCTACGAGCAGTACTTC